This TCR beta chain derives from a study of T cells in Graves' hyperthyroidism and ophthalmopathy. General observations from the study: Onset of ophthalmopathy came a median 6.5 months after the model predicted it. Expanded thyroid clonotypes (above 0.001) were mostly also found in blood.

RNA transcripts provided the source from which TCR beta CDR3 regions were amplified. HTBI primers were used for first-round RT-PCR of the TCR CDR3. MiXCR, applied by TCRdb to the multiplex PCR reads, yields one record per CDR3 protein. The sample yields some 510,000 distinct CDR3 sequences, 20% seen once. Patients between 18 and 65 years old had hyperthyroidism, newly diagnosed and lasting under 2 months. Germline CDR1 reads SGHVS; CDR2 reads FQNEAQ. The CDR3 consists of 16 residues. V was pared by 7 bases and J by 6 bases, with 12 bases of the junction left unmatched. As regards this clonotype: The antigen is not known. The CDR3 does not close with the conserved phenylalanine or tryptophan, likely indicating a read error.

This sequence was found in a man between 18 and 35 years old with Graves' hyperthyroidism. The chain is built from TRBV7-8 and TRBJ1-1; 12 nucleotides agree with TRBD1. Sequenced: blood. CDR3 protein: CASTRFGTGGGSEAFL. In nucleotides, the CDR3 is TGTGCCAGCACACGGTTTGGGACAGGGGGCGGGTCTGAAGCTTTCTTG.